The next 26 T cell receptor beta chains were all read from a single sample in a study of cytomegalovirus exposure and HLA in healthy donors. A multiplex PCR was run with 60 Vbeta primers and 13 Jbeta primers. Method: immunoSEQ multiplex PCR; TCRdb's copy keeps in-frame clones and lacks some. The table lists about 150,000 clones, about 70% of them singletons. Sequencing input: PBMCs. Receptor source: a woman in her 40s in good health and CMV-seronegative.

The chain recombines TRBV6-4 with TRBJ2-5; D unclear. The CDR3 is 15 amino acids. Germline CDR1 is MRHNA and CDR2 is SNTAGT. The V end lost 7 bases, the J end lost 5 bases, and 20 bases lay between the germline ends. The DNA for the CDR3 is TGTGCCAGCACCTTGGATTCGGCAGTCGGGGAGACCCAGTACTTC. It encodes CASTLDSAVGETQYF.

The V gene is TRBV18, the J gene TRBJ1-2, with TRBD1 identical over 11 bases. CDR3 length equals 17 residues. The V segment lost 2 bases and the J segment 1 base; nucleotides outside the gene matches: 6. Germline CDR1 is KGHSH and CDR2 is LQKENI. Here the CDR3 DNA reads TGTGCCAGCTCACCAGTGGGACAGGGGGGATATAACTATGGCTACACCTTC. This sequence encodes CASSPVGQGGYNYGYTF.

The rearrangement joins TRBV6-5 to TRBJ2-7, with D possibly matching TRBD2 (5 bases). Trimming shortened V by 2 bases and J by 1 base, and 6 bases separated the two germline ends. Looked up from germline, CDR1 is MNHEY and CDR2 is SVGAGI. The CDR3 sequence is 13 residues long. The CDR3 is CASSYRESYEQYF. The CDR3 DNA reads TGTGCCAGCAGTTACAGGGAGTCCTACGAGCAGTACTTC.

The V and J genes are TRBV5-1 and TRBJ2-3; 7 bases line up with TRBD1. This CDR3 spans 14 amino acids. CDR1 is SGHRS and CDR2 is YFSETQ in the germline V gene. Germline trimming cut 4 bases from V and 8 bases from J; bases unmatched to any gene: 10. The CDR3 DNA follows: TGCGCCAGCAGCCCGACAGGGAGTGACGGTACGCAGTATTTT. Translating gives CASSPTGSDGTQYF.

The table lists this clone with a few counts. The J gene is TRBJ2-1, the V gene TRBV10-1, with D perhaps matching TRBD2 (5 bases). CDR3 size: 15 residues. The V end lost 3 bases, the J end lost 7 bases, and 16 bases lay between the germline ends. Per the germline V gene, CDR1 is WNHNN and CDR2 is SYGVQD (reference sequence). The CDR3 nucleotides read TGCGCCAGCAGTGAAGAAAATGAGGGTGGGAATGAGCAGTTCTTC. Its translation is CASSEENEGGNEQFF.

As concerns this clone: Other DNA sequences of this sample code for an identical CDR3. The chain employs TRBV5-1 and TRBJ2-3; no clear D gene. This CDR3 comprises 14 residues. Trimming pared 0 bases from V and 0 bases from J, leaving 5 bases between. CDR1 and CDR2 from the germline V gene are SGHRS and YFSETQ. The CDR3: CASSLGGSTDTQYF. CDR3 in DNA: TGCGCCAGCAGCTTGGGAGGTAGCACAGATACGCAGTATTTT.

The rearrangement uses TRBV13 and TRBJ1-6, with D maybe TRBD1 (5 bases). The CDR3 runs 17 residues. Deletions cut 4 bases from V and 5 bases from J, with 18 bases between. The germline CDR1 and CDR2 sequences are PRHDT and FYEKMQ (reference sequence). The DNA for the CDR3 is TGTGCCAGCAGCTCCTCTTGGGGGGGAAGTAATAATTCACCCCTCCACTTT. It is translated as CASSSSWGGSNNSPLHF.

The chain joins TRBV6-5 to TRBJ2-7; D is unclear. There are 14 residues in the CDR3. Trimming removed 2 bases at V and 5 bases at J, with 13 bases between. The V gene's germline CDR1 is MNHEY and CDR2 SVGAGI. Here the CDR3 DNA reads TGTGCCAGCAGTTACAGCTACCGCATAGACGAGCAGTACTTC. Its translation: CASSYSYRIDEQYF.

This chain links TRBV7-8 with TRBJ1-5; 8 nucleotides agree with TRBD1. Germline V CDR1 and CDR2: SGHVS, FQNEAQ. The trim removed 4 bases at V and 7 bases at J, leaving 9 bases unmatched. This CDR3 comprises 15 residues. CDR3 protein: CASSYSQGAGQPQHF. CDR3 in DNA: TGTGCCAGCAGCTATAGCCAGGGGGCAGGGCAGCCCCAGCATTTT.

In this sample, this clone turned up once. V gene TRBV9 combines with J gene TRBJ2-2; 8 bases map to TRBD1. Trimming took 4 bases from V and 5 from J; bases not matched to a gene: 10. The CDR3 length is 16 residues. Germline V lookup: CDR1 SGDLS, CDR2 YYNGEE. The CDR3 here is CASSRLGQGRTGELFF. For the CDR3, the DNA is TGTGCCAGCAGCAGACTCGGACAGGGTAGAACCGGGGAGCTGTTTTTT.

V gene TRBV29-1 combines with J gene TRBJ2-7; TRBD1 might be the D (5 bases). The V end was cut by 6 bases, the J end by 0 bases, with 12 bases between. The CDR3 length is 13 residues. Germline V CDR1 and CDR2: SQVTM, ANQGSEA. The CDR3 nucleotides read TGCAGCGTGGCAGGGCCGCCCTCCTACGAGCAGTACTTC. This translates into CSVAGPPSYEQYF.

This clone was seen a few times. The chain links TRBV4-1 to TRBJ2-3; 7 bases match TRBD2. Germline V gives CDR1 MGHRA, CDR2 YSYEKL. V dropped 1 base and J dropped 5; count of bases not matched to a gene: 6. The CDR3 covers 15 residues. The CDR3: CASSQGGSGRDTQYF. The CDR3, as DNA: TGCGCCAGCAGCCAAGGCGGGAGTGGACGAGATACGCAGTATTTT.

This clone turned up a few times. This chain connects TRBV6-1 to TRBJ1-5, with 9 bases matching TRBD1. J was trimmed by 2 bases and V by 6 bases; bases with no gene match: 5. CDR1 is MNHNS and CDR2 is SASEGT in the germline V gene. The CDR3 has 15 amino acids. The CDR3 bases are TGTGCCAGCAGAGCTACAGGGGGCCGCAATCAGCCCCAGCATTTT. Amino acid sequence: CASRATGGRNQPQHF.

This clone was detected once. The DNA of the CDR3 is TGTGCCAGTAGGGGCAGGGGGGCCGCTTTCTTT. Its translation: CASRGRGAAFF. The chain recombines TRBV19 with TRBJ1-1; 7 bases are shared with TRBD1. This CDR3 is built from 11 residues. V shed 6 bases, J shed 11 bases, and the junction held 6 bases outside the gene matches. Germline V lookup: CDR1 LNHDA, CDR2 SQIVND (reference sequence).

The V gene is TRBV27, the J gene TRBJ2-1; the match to TRBD2 covers 7 bases. V shed 7 bases and J 3 bases; nucleotides not matched to a gene: 12. Germline V gives CDR1 MNHEY, CDR2 SMNVEV (reference sequence). The CDR3 runs to 16 residues. In DNA, the CDR3 is TGTGCCAGCACCCTTCGGGCGGGAGCTAGCTACAATGAGCAGTTCTTC. Residues: CASTLRAGASYNEQFF.

The chain combines TRBV28 with TRBJ1-2; D is undetermined. V dropped 1 base and J dropped 0 bases, with 9 bases sitting between them. Germline V gene data show CDR1 as MDHEN and CDR2 as SYDVKM. The CDR3 spans 15 residues. The CDR3 DNA sequence: TGTGCCAGCAGTTTATCAGCCGGAGCTAACTATGGCTACACCTTC. Translating gives CASSLSAGANYGYTF.

A remark on this clone: An end of the junction does not agree with germline; a read error may underlie this. This chain links TRBV7-9 with TRBJ1-1; 7 positions agree with TRBD1. Germline V gives CDR1 SEHNR, CDR2 FQNEAQ (reference sequence). The CDR3 has 15 amino acids. The CDR3 is CSSSLADRQRTEAFF. CDR3 DNA: TGTTCCAGCAGCTTAGCGGACAGGCAAAGGACTGAAGCTTTCTTT.

J is TRBJ1-4 and V is TRBV9, with 10 nucleotides matching TRBD1. Trimming removed 3 bases from V and 7 bases from J; junction bases left unmatched: 15. The CDR3 loop spans 18 amino acids. CDR1 and CDR2 (germline): SGDLS, YYNGEE. The CDR3 loop reads CASSAGDRGGTGLEKLFF. The CDR3 coding sequence is TGTGCCAGCAGCGCCGGGGACAGGGGAGGTACTGGGCTTGAAAAACTGTTTTTT. Variable domain in full (rest from reference TRBV9 and TRBJ1-4): DSGVTQTPKHLITATGQRVTLRCSPRSGDLSVYWYQQSLDQGLQFLIQYYNGEERAKGNILERFSAQQFPDLHSELNLSSLELGDSALYFCASSAGDRGGTGLEKLFFGSGTQLSVL.

In DNA, the CDR3 is TGTGCCAGCAGCGCCGGGACTAGCGTCACAGATACGCAGTATTTT. Encoded protein: CASSAGTSVTDTQYF. The chain uses TRBV9 and TRBJ2-3, with TRBD2 identical over 10 bases. This CDR3 contains 15 residues. The V segment lost 3 bases and the J segment 2 bases; nucleotides outside the gene matches: 3. From germline, CDR1 is SGDLS and CDR2 YYNGEE.

The chain is built from TRBV6-6 and TRBJ2-1, with a possible D match to TRBD2 (5 bases). The CDR3 spans 16 residues. Trimming took off 6 bases at V and 9 bases at J, with 24 bases between the two ends. Germline CDR1 and CDR2: MNHNY and SVGAGI (reference sequence). The chain's CDR3 is CASSNGVVPSGSEQFF. DNA of the CDR3: TGTGCCAGCAGCAACGGGGTAGTACCCTCGGGGAGTGAGCAGTTCTTC.

V usage is TRBV5-6 and J usage is TRBJ1-5; the match to TRBD1 covers 9 bases. Trimming took 4 bases from V and 3 from J; bases not matched to a gene: 2. CDR1 and CDR2 (germline): SGHDT, YYEEEE. The CDR3 has 14 amino acids. The CDR3 here is CASSGQGNNQPQHF. The CDR3 DNA is TGTGCCAGCAGCGGACAGGGGAACAATCAGCCCCAGCATTTT.

The chain couples TRBV5-6 to TRBJ1-3, with TRBD1 identical over 7 bases. The germline gives CDR1 SGHDT, CDR2 YYEEEE. CDR3 length equals 16 residues. V lost 3 bases and J lost 2; bases outside the gene matches: 8. The CDR3 DNA is TGTGCCAGCAGCTCAGACAGGGTAGGAACTGGAAACACCATATATTTT. Translation gives CASSSDRVGTGNTIYF. Supplemented by reference TRBV5-6 and TRBJ1-3, the full variable domain reads DAGVTQSPTHLIKTRGQQVTLRCSPKSGHDTVSWYQQALGQGPQFIFQYYEEEERQRGNFPDRFSGHQFPNYSSELNVNALLLGDSALYLCASSSDRVGTGNTIYFGEGSWLTVV.

The chain combines TRBV19 with TRBJ1-2, with D possibly TRBD1 on 6 matching bases. The CDR3 runs to 14 residues. Trimming shortened V by 5 bases and J by 0 bases, and 10 bases separated the two germline ends. Germline CDR1 reads LNHDA; CDR2 reads SQIVND (reference sequence). Here the CDR3 reads CASSLRTANYGYTF. The CDR3 bases are TGTGCCAGTAGTCTACGGACAGCTAACTATGGCTACACCTTC.

In its sample, this clone was seen a few times. The V and J genes are TRBV4-1 and TRBJ1-2; D possibly corresponds to TRBD1 (6 bases). Per germline, CDR1 MGHRA and CDR2 YSYEKL. Trimming stripped 0 bases from V and 4 bases from J, with 12 bases between. The CDR3 covers 15 residues. CDR3 bases: TGCGCCAGCAGCCAAGATTCACAGGGCCTCTATGGCTACACCTTC. This translates into CASSQDSQGLYGYTF.

J is TRBJ1-5 and V is TRBV5-5; D is unresolved. The CDR3 has 13 residues. Germline V gene lookup returns CDR1 SGHKS and CDR2 YYEKEE (reference sequence). The germline V and J ends were trimmed by 4 bases and 7 bases, with 12 bases remaining between them. The CDR3 protein is CASSPWGGQPQHF. CDR3 DNA: TGTGCCAGCAGCCCTTGGGGAGGCCAGCCCCAGCATTTT.

V and J are TRBV7-9 and TRBJ1-2; TRBD1 agrees at 9 bases. The CDR3 contains 15 residues. With 5 bases clipped from V and 4 bases from J, the junction kept 8 bases outside the gene matches. In germline, CDR1 is SEHNR, CDR2 FQNEAQ (reference sequence). CDR3 bases: TGTGCCAGCAGCCCCGTGGGACAGGGAACCTATGGCTACACCTTC. Amino acid sequence: CASSPVGQGTYGYTF.